This TCR beta chain was found in a study of metastatic and nonmetastatic thyroid tumors. Thyroid surgery took place with no prior treatment in any patient. Per the original methods: A classifier of distant metastasis in papillary thyroid cancer was built from CDR3 differences (across clinicopathological groups). MiXCR reprocessed the PCR reads for TCRdb. The authors' filters were not applied to this entry. The data contain some 37,000 clones, more than 45% of them singletons. Study-wide results and caveats: According to reports, the diversity of TCR beta was significantly higher in malignant thyroid tumors than in benign nodules, and this held in both blood and tumor samples.

Germline lookup yields CDR1 LGHNA and CDR2 YSLEER. Trimming pared 4 bases from V and 5 bases from J, leaving 18 bases between. This CDR3 has 15 amino acids. Remarks on this clone: What it binds is not known.

The gene calls are TRBV4-3 and TRBJ2-7; weak D call: TRBD2 (5 bases). This receptor was identified in a male donor with papillary thyroid cancer or a benign thyroid nodule (not recorded which). Some clones in this sample may be carry-over from other donors' samples. Sequencing was performed on tumor tissue. As DNA, the CDR3 is TGCGCCAGCAGCCCCTCGTTCGGAGGTGGCCACGAGCAGTACTTC. Translating it yields CASSPSFGGGHEQYF.